This T cell receptor (beta chain) stems from a study of control samples from healthy donors and cancer patients. The V end lost 2 bases, the J end lost 5 bases, and 12 bases lay between the germline ends. The CDR3 has 13 amino acids. Germline V gene lookup returns CDR1 GTSNPN and CDR2 SVGIG (reference sequence). Clones were read by immunoSEQ multiplex PCR, and TCRdb kept only the in-frame ones, dropping some. The table records some 100,000 clones, about nine tenths of them present only once. The chain combines TRBV30 with TRBJ1-2, with unresolved D. The specimen was blood. The source is a human donor in good health. The donor label of this sample is uncertain. CDR3 sequence (DNA): TGTGCCTGGAGTCGTAGCGGACCTTATGGCTACACCTTC. As protein: CAWSRSGPYGYTF.